These 9 T cell receptor beta chains originate from one sample sequenced in a study of T cell repertoires in cytomegalovirus infection. TCRdb re-analysed the reads in MiXCR, keeping a single row per CDR3 protein. The sample carries around 710,000 distinct CDR3 sequences, about 29% recorded once. These TCRs are of unknown antigen specificity. This specimen consisted of cultured CD8+ T cells from PBMCs, obtained from culture after CMV antigen stimulation. The receptor source for this set is a human donor in good health (CMV status not recorded). Some clones in this sample may be carry-over from other donors' samples.

The rearrangement uses TRBV15 and TRBJ2-3; 7 positions match TRBD1. V shed 3 bases and J 0 bases; nucleotides not matched to a gene: 3. This CDR3 has 15 amino acids. Germline V gene lookup returns CDR1 LNHNV and CDR2 YYDKDF (reference sequence). DNA of the CDR3: TGTGCCACCAGCAGTGACAGGGCTAGCACAGATACGCAGTATTTT. Its protein is CATSSDRASTDTQYF. The variable domain in full, completed from reference TRBV15 and TRBJ2-3, reads DAMVIQNPRYQVTQFGKPVTLSCSQTLNHNVMYWYQQKSSQAPKLLFHYYDKDFNNEADTPDNFQSRRPNTSFCFLDIRSPGLGDTAMYLCATSSDRASTDTQYFGPGTRLTVL.

This clonotype was detected a few times. The CDR3 DNA reads as TGTGCCACCGAGGGACTAGCGGGGCATAATGAGCAGTTCTTC. Encoded protein: CATEGLAGHNEQFF. The chain joins TRBV6-2 or TRBV6-3 to TRBJ2-1; 13 nucleotides match TRBD2. CDR1 and CDR2 (germline): MNHEY, SVGEGT. The CDR3 spans 14 residues. After removal of 10 bases from V and 7 bases from J, the junction contained 7 bases not matched to a gene.

The sample holds a few counts of this clonotype. J is TRBJ1-3 and V is TRBV28, with D possibly matching TRBD1 (6 bases). Per germline, CDR1 MDHEN and CDR2 SYDVKM. V lost 6 bases, J lost 4 bases, and 16 bases lay in between. The CDR3 is made up of 15 amino acids. This CDR3 is CASSPRGAPGNTIYF. CDR3 bases: TGTGCCAGCAGCCCTAGGGGGGCTCCCGGAAACACCATATATTTT.

This chain connects TRBV4-1 to TRBJ1-6, with 11 bases that match TRBD1. The germline CDR1 and CDR2 sequences are MGHRA and YSYEKL. J was trimmed by 10 bases and V by 1 base; bases with no gene match: 6. This CDR3 region has 16 residues. The chain's CDR3 is CASSQAGQGAKSPLHF. CDR3 sequence (DNA): TGCGCCAGCAGCCAAGCCGGACAGGGGGCCAAGTCACCCCTCCACTTT.

This clonotype has only a few counts. The V gene is TRBV7-8, the J gene TRBJ2-3, with 7 bases lining up with TRBD2. The ends lost 0 bases at V and 2 bases at J; junction bases unmatched: 8. The CDR3 extends over 17 amino acids. Germline-derived CDR1 and CDR2 are SGHVS and FQNEAQ. The CDR3 region is CASSLAGVTSNTDTQYF. CDR3 DNA sequence: TGTGCCAGCAGCTTAGCGGGTGTGACTAGCAACACAGATACGCAGTATTTT.

This clonotype was seen a few times. The rearrangement uses TRBV19 and TRBJ2-1; TRBD1 might be the D (5 bases). This CDR3 has 13 residues. The V gene's germline CDR1 is LNHDA and CDR2 SQIVND (reference sequence). Trimming cost V 5 bases and J 5 bases, with 10 bases left between them. The CDR3 spells CASSSRQNNEQFF. CDR3 nucleotide sequence: TGTGCCAGTAGTTCGAGACAGAACAATGAGCAGTTCTTC.

This clonotype has just a few counts. This rearrangement joins TRBV12-3 or TRBV12-4 to TRBJ2-6, with TRBD1 matching 7 bases. The CDR3 spans 17 residues. Trimming cost V 3 bases and J 0 bases; bases outside gene matches: 5. The CDR3 loop is CASSFGTETSGANVLTF. CDR3 DNA sequence: TGTGCCAGCAGTTTTGGGACAGAAACCTCTGGGGCCAACGTCCTGACTTTC.

The rearrangement uses TRBV19 and TRBJ2-1, with a weak D call TRBD1 (6 bases). Germline V gene data show CDR1 as LNHDA and CDR2 as SQIVND (reference sequence). Trimming left V 6 bases short and J 0 bases short, with 12 bases between. The CDR3 runs 15 residues. The CDR3 reads CASRETDSSYNEQFF. The CDR3 DNA is TGTGCCAGTAGGGAGACGGACAGCTCCTACAATGAGCAGTTCTTC.

V usage is TRBV29-1 and J usage is TRBJ1-1, with TRBD1 matching over 9 bases. CDR1 is SQVTM, CDR2 ANQGSEA, per germline. J was trimmed by 5 bases and V by 7 bases; bases with no gene match: 5. The CDR3 sequence is 12 residues long. The CDR3 DNA is TGCAGCGCTGGGACAGGGAAAACTGAAGCTTTCTTT. Translation: CSAGTGKTEAFF.